This T cell receptor (beta chain) was recorded in a study of shared clonotypes between healthy human individuals. The CDR3 sequence is 16 residues long. The V gene's germline CDR1 is SGDLS and CDR2 YYNGEE. The ends were cut back, 3 bases at V and 6 bases at J, with 21 bases in the middle. Libraries were prepared by immunoSEQ multiplex PCR; TCRdb keeps only in-frame clonotypes and omits some of them. The sample yields about 2.4 million clones, under 95% seen once. The receptor's source is a man in his late teens or twenties in good health. Some clones in this sample may be carry-over from other donors' samples. Sequencing was performed on naive CD4+ T cells from PBMCs. Documented subset: CD45RA+ positively selected. The chain is built from TRBV9 and TRBJ1-1; D uncertain. The CDR3 region is CASSAISLGIVAEAFF. CDR3 in DNA: TGTGCCAGCAGCGCCATCTCCCTCGGGATCGTGGCTGAAGCTTTCTTT.